The rows below give T cell receptor beta chains drawn from one sample of a study of beta chain features in type 1 diabetes. Produced via immunoSEQ multiplex PCR; TCRdb's table is partial and in-frame only. Altogether about 52,000 clones are present, approximately 45% being singletons, with the ten largest covering approximately 1.3%. Sequenced material: Tregs from blood. These receptors all stem from a man aged 30 to 45 with type 1 diabetes. Both conserved end residues are part of each CDR3. A D gene is named only where the DNA matches it firmly. A clone size is listed for some rows: how often the clone was seen (once, few, many), or a class if it is expanded.

clone_size	v_call	j_call	d_call	cdr3_nt	cdr3_aa
few	TRBV7-9	TRBJ2-3	TRBD1	TGTGCCACCCTCCCAAGTTCACAGGGGCGCACAGATACGCAGTATTTT	CATLPSSQGRTDTQYF
few	TRBV30	TRBJ1-2	-	TGTGCCCAAGCTTTACTGGGGAGACCATCTAACTACACCTTC	CAQALLGRPSNYTF
-	TRBV30	TRBJ2-6	TRBD1	TGTGCCTGGGGGACAGGCACTGGGGCCAACGTCCTGACTTTC	CAWGTGTGANVLTF
-	TRBV28	TRBJ1-4	-	TGTGCCAGCAGTGCCCAACAGGGTGTAAGGGAAAAACTGTTTTTT	CASSAQQGVREKLFF
-	TRBV2	TRBJ2-7	TRBD2	TGTGCCAGCAGTGAAGCGGGCCCAACTAGCGGCTACGAGCAGTACTTC	CASSEAGPTSGYEQYF
few	TRBV29-1	TRBJ1-2	TRBD1	TGCAGCGTACCAACTTCAGGGGGTTACGGCTACACCTTC	CSVPTSGGYGYTF
-	TRBV9	TRBJ2-7	-	TGTGCCAGCAGCGTAGGAAACAGGGCTAACGAGCAGTACTTC	CASSVGNRANEQYF
-	TRBV29-1	TRBJ2-4	-	TGCAGCGTTGAAGATATCGGTGGTGTAACGAACATTCAGTACTTC	CSVEDIGGVTNIQYF
-	TRBV6-1	TRBJ1-6	TRBD1	TGTGCCAGCAGTGAACGCAGGGGGGATTCACCCCTCCACTTT	CASSERRGDSPLHF
-	TRBV7-2	TRBJ1-2	TRBD1	TGTGCCAGCAGCTTAGGACAGGGATCTGGCTACACCTTC	CASSLGQGSGYTF
-	TRBV29-1	TRBJ2-1	-	TGCAGCGTTCTTGAACACAGGGGGGGTGAGCAGTTCTTC	CSVLEHRGGEQFF
few	TRBV10-3	TRBJ2-7	-	TGTGCCACCTACAGCGGCACCACCTACGAGCAGTACTTC	CATYSGTTYEQYF
-	TRBV30	TRBJ2-1	TRBD2	TGTGCCTGTCTCCCGGGACAACTAGGCCTAGCGGGGTCCTACAATGAGCAGTTCTTC	CACLPGQLGLAGSYNEQFF
few	TRBV30	TRBJ1-4	-	TGTGCCTGGAATTCGCTCAGCAGCGAAGAAAAACTGTTTTTT	CAWNSLSSEEKLFF
few	TRBV28	TRBJ2-5	-	TGTGCCAGCAGTTTCGCTAGCAGGCTGGAGACCCAGTACTTC	CASSFASRLETQYF
-	TRBV4-1	TRBJ1-4	-	TGCGCCAGCAGCCAAGTAGCAGGGTATGAAAAACTGTTTTTT	CASSQVAGYEKLFF
few	TRBV7-8	TRBJ1-2	TRBD1	TGTGCCAGCAGCCCCCCGGGACAGCTTAACTATGGCTACACCTTC	CASSPPGQLNYGYTF
-	TRBV27	TRBJ2-5	TRBD2	TGTGCCAGCAGTTCCCAGCGGGAGGGGTTGGAGACCCAGTACTTC	CASSSQREGLETQYF
-	TRBV27	TRBJ2-7	TRBD2	TGTGCCAGCAGTTTATCGCGCGGGGAGGGGTCCTACGAGCAGTACTTC	CASSLSRGEGSYEQYF
-	TRBV4-3	TRBJ2-3	TRBD1	TGCGCCAGCAGCCATGGGAGGACAGGGGGCACAGATACGCAGTATTTT	CASSHGRTGGTDTQYF
-	TRBV6-1	TRBJ2-6	-	TGTGCCAGCAGTGAAGCGGGGCCCGGGGCCAACGTCCTGACTTTC	CASSEAGPGANVLTF
-	TRBV7-7	TRBJ1-4	TRBD1	TGTGCCAGCAGCTTACAACAGGGGGCGAATGAAAAACTGTTTTTT	CASSLQQGANEKLFF
few	TRBV19	TRBJ1-5	TRBD1	TGTGCCAGTAACCACCAGACAGGGGTTCGTCAGCCCCAGCATTTT	CASNHQTGVRQPQHF
-	TRBV2	TRBJ2-5	-	TGTGCCAGCTCCCGCCCCGGGGAGACCCAGTACTTC	CASSRPGETQYF
-	TRBV6-5	TRBJ2-5	-	TGTGCCAGCAGCAAACTAGGTAGCGGCCGGGAGACCCAGTACTTC	CASSKLGSGRETQYF
few	TRBV7-2	TRBJ2-3	TRBD1	TGTGCCAGCAGCCCTCGGACAGGGGGCTACCTCACAGATACGCAGTATTTT	CASSPRTGGYLTDTQYF